This TCR beta chain was sequenced for a study of cytomegalovirus exposure and HLA in healthy donors. Study overall: An earlier analysis identified 120 million or so unique TCR beta sequences in about 179 million T cells.

The primer mix had 60 Vbeta and 13 Jbeta primers. TCRdb keeps only in-frame clones here, not all; method: immunoSEQ multiplex PCR. The sample lists some 180,000 clones; 70% to 90% were seen once. This CDR3 spans 16 amino acids. Germline loops: CDR1 SGHTA, CDR2 FQGTGA. Trimming cost V 3 bases and J 1 base, with 15 bases left between them. The sequenced sample was PBMCs. The sequence came from a young man in good health and CMV-seropositive. The J gene is TRBJ1-1, the V gene TRBV7-3; TRBD1 is a possible D gene (5 bases). CDR3 loop: CASSLGRAPGNTEAFF. The CDR3 DNA sequence: TGTGCCAGCAGCTTGGGCAGGGCACCCGGGAACACTGAAGCTTTCTTT. Supplemented by reference TRBV7-3 and TRBJ1-1, the full variable domain reads GAGVSQTPSNKVTEKGKYVELRCDPISGHTALYWYRQSLGQGPEFLIYFQGTGAADDSGLPNDRFFAVRPEGSVSTLKIQRTERGDSAVYLCASSLGRAPGNTEAFFGQGTRLTVV.